The 18 T cell receptor beta chains listed next were all sequenced from one sample in a study of cytomegalovirus exposure and HLA in healthy donors. The PCR ran on 60 Vbeta and 13 Jbeta primers. TCRdb's table, derived via immunoSEQ multiplex PCR, lists solely in-frame clones and lacks some. The sample is made up of approximately 110,000 clones, and the top ten hold 1% of it. The sequencing sample was made of PBMCs. The receptors come from a man between 18 and 35 years old in good health and CMV-seronegative.

For the CDR3, the DNA is TGCGCCAGCAGCTTGGGTGGGAGTGGAGAGACCCAGTACTTC. Translated: CASSLGGSGETQYF. The V gene is TRBV5-1, the J gene TRBJ2-5; maybe TRBD2 (5 bases). Trimming stripped 0 bases from V and 4 bases from J, with 10 bases between. CDR1 and CDR2 from the germline V gene are SGHRS and YFSETQ. The CDR3 consists of 14 residues. Looking up the rest from reference TRBV5-1 and TRBJ2-5 gives the full variable domain: KAGVTQTPRYLIKTRGQQVTLSCSPISGHRSVSWYQQTPGQGLQFLFEYFSETQRNKGNFPGRFSGRQFSNSRSEMNVSTLELGDSALYLCASSLGGSGETQYFGPGTRLLVL.

As for this clone: The sample holds other DNA sequences that translate to the same CDR3. The chain links TRBV30 to TRBJ1-3; D is unclear. This CDR3 comprises 11 residues. The V and J ends lost 0 bases and 12 bases respectively, with 9 bases between them. Germline values: CDR1 GTSNPN, CDR2 SVGIG (reference sequence). The chain's CDR3 is CAWSVSPGIYF. CDR3 DNA: TGTGCCTGGAGTGTAAGCCCGGGCATATATTTT.

The chain employs TRBV7-8 and TRBJ1-4; 8 bases fit TRBD1. The CDR3 totals 15 residues. In germline, CDR1 is SGHVS, CDR2 FQNEAQ. V was clipped by 5 bases and J by 0 bases; unmatched bases: 2. CDR3 residues: CASSTTGATNEKLFF. The CDR3 DNA is TGTGCCAGCAGCACGACAGGGGCAACTAATGAAAAACTGTTTTTT.

This chain joins TRBV18 and TRBJ1-2; a weak D match, TRBD1 (5 bases). The length of the CDR3 is 18 residues. V lost 2 bases and J 4 bases, leaving 23 bases between the germline ends. Germline V CDR1 and CDR2: KGHSH, LQKENI. The CDR3 nucleotides read TGTGCCAGCTCACCAGCGACAGCCATCACCTTGGGAACCTATGGCTACACCTTC. Translation gives CASSPATAITLGTYGYTF.

CDR3 region: CAWSVGRDAYEQYF. Written as DNA, the CDR3 is TGTGCCTGGAGTGTGGGCAGGGATGCCTACGAGCAGTACTTC. This chain connects TRBV30 to TRBJ2-7; D is possibly TRBD1 (5 bases). The germline V and J ends were trimmed by 0 bases and 2 bases, with 11 bases remaining between them. The length of the CDR3 is 14 residues. Germline CDR1 GTSNPN, CDR2 SVGIG (reference sequence).

The genes are TRBV28 and TRBJ1-2; D is unclear. The V gene lost 7 bases and the J gene lost 1 base, with 16 bases spanning the gap. There are 15 residues in the CDR3. The germline V gene has CDR1 MDHEN and CDR2 SYDVKM. The chain's CDR3 is CASKDGGLFNYGYTF. CDR3 DNA: TGTGCCAGCAAAGACGGAGGCCTGTTTAACTATGGCTACACCTTC.

This CDR3 reads CASSVRRRTGELFF. Written as DNA, the CDR3 is TGTGCCAGCAGTGTCCGACGGAGGACCGGGGAGCTGTTTTTT. The J gene is TRBJ2-2, the V gene TRBV28; a possible D gene is TRBD2 (5 bases). Trimming left V 5 bases short and J 5 bases short, with 12 bases between. Germline CDR1 reads MDHEN; CDR2 reads SYDVKM. The CDR3 spans 14 residues.

The chain uses TRBV18 and TRBJ2-6; 10 nucleotides line up with TRBD1. Per the germline V gene, CDR1 is KGHSH and CDR2 is LQKENI. The CDR3 runs to 17 residues. V gave up 6 bases and J gave up 1 base; unmatched junction bases: 6. CDR3 loop: CASSRGQGTSGANVLTF. CDR3 bases: TGTGCCAGCTCCCGGGGACAGGGGACTTCTGGGGCCAACGTCCTGACTTTC. Looking up the rest from reference TRBV18 and TRBJ2-6 gives the full variable domain: NAGVMQNPRHLVRRRGQEARLRCSPMKGHSHVYWYRQLPEEGLKFMVYLQKENIIDESGMPKERFSAEFPKEGPSILRIQQVVRGDSAAYFCASSRGQGTSGANVLTFGAGSRLTVL.

The J gene is TRBJ1-6, the V gene TRBV19, with D perhaps TRBD1 (5 bases). With 2 bases removed from V and 4 bases from J, the gap between germline ends came to 6 bases. Germline V CDR1 and CDR2: LNHDA, SQIVND (reference sequence). CDR3 size: 14 residues. The chain's CDR3 is CASSIRGYNSPLHF. The CDR3 DNA reads as TGTGCCAGTAGTATACGGGGGTATAATTCACCCCTCCACTTT.

V and J are TRBV11-2 and TRBJ1-2, with 8 bases matching TRBD1. From germline, CDR1 is SGHAT and CDR2 FQNNGV. V dropped 2 bases and J dropped 4; count of bases not matched to a gene: 12. The CDR3 has 17 residues. The CDR3 loop reads CASSLRGRGRGSYGYTF. The CDR3, as DNA: TGTGCCAGCAGCTTAAGAGGCAGGGGGCGCGGAAGCTATGGCTACACCTTC.

The chain has TRBV29-1 and TRBJ2-5; perhaps TRBD1 as D (6 bases). Trimming shortened V by 8 bases and J by 0 bases, and 16 bases separated the two germline ends. This CDR3 comprises 14 residues. Germline CDR1 is SQVTM and CDR2 is ANQGSEA. CDR3 sequence (DNA): TGCAGCCCTACGTACAGGGTGTACCAAGAGACCCAGTACTTC. Protein product: CSPTYRVYQETQYF.

The chain has TRBV4-1 and TRBJ2-7; maybe TRBD2 (5 bases). Deletions cut 5 bases from V and 5 bases from J, with 10 bases between. The CDR3 covers 12 residues. CDR1 is MGHRA and CDR2 is YSYEKL in the germline V gene. CDR3 in amino acids: CASSYNGDEQYF. The CDR3 nucleotides are TGCGCCAGCAGCTACAACGGGGACGAGCAGTACTTC.

The chain combines TRBV6-1 with TRBJ2-7, with 8 bases aligning to TRBD2. Per the germline V gene, CDR1 is MNHNS and CDR2 is SASEGT. This CDR3 region has 14 residues. The V and J ends lost 6 bases and 2 bases, in that order; junction bases with no gene match: 6. The CDR3 reads CASRKREGPYEQYF. In DNA form, the CDR3 reads TGTGCCAGCAGGAAACGGGAGGGTCCCTACGAGCAGTACTTC.

The V and J genes are TRBV7-6 and TRBJ2-1; tentatively, D is TRBD2 (5 bases). Germline V gene data show CDR1 as SGHVS and CDR2 as FNYEAQ. V lost 0 bases and J 9 bases, leaving 12 bases between the germline ends. The CDR3 is made up of 14 amino acids. DNA of the CDR3: TGTGCCAGCAGCTTAGCGCGGAGAGAGGGTGAGCAGTTCTTC. This translates into CASSLARREGEQFF.

CDR3 amino acids: CASSLGGAEAFF. The DNA of the CDR3 is TGTGCCAGCAGTTTAGGGGGGGCTGAAGCTTTCTTT. This sequence joins TRBV28 and TRBJ1-1, with D possibly matching TRBD1 (5 bases). V gave up 2 bases and J gave up 6 bases, with 7 bases separating them. CDR3 length: 12 residues. Germline V gene lookup returns CDR1 MDHEN and CDR2 SYDVKM.

The chain combines TRBV15 with TRBJ1-5; D perhaps matches TRBD1 (6 bases). The CDR3 sequence is 16 residues long. V lost 7 bases and J lost 2, with 18 bases in between. CDR1 and CDR2 (germline): LNHNV, YYDKDF (reference sequence). CDR3 in amino acids: CATTRQAPGGNQPQHF. CDR3 bases: TGTGCCACCACGCGACAGGCCCCGGGCGGCAATCAGCCCCAGCATTTT. The entire variable domain, with the rest obtained from reference TRBV15 and TRBJ1-5, is as follows: DAMVIQNPRYQVTQFGKPVTLSCSQTLNHNVMYWYQQKSSQAPKLLFHYYDKDFNNEADTPDNFQSRRPNTSFCFLDIRSPGLGDTAMYLCATTRQAPGGNQPQHFGDGTRLSIL.

A remark on this clone: Other nucleotide sequences from this sample produce the same CDR3. J is TRBJ1-2 and V is TRBV5-1, with TRBD1 matching 10 bases. Germline-derived CDR1 and CDR2 are SGHRS and YFSETQ. The CDR3 is made up of 14 amino acids. The J segment lost 3 bases and the V segment lost 2 bases, leaving 1 base of the junction unmatched. The CDR3 reads CASSFGQGDYGYTF. The CDR3 region has the DNA TGCGCCAGCAGCTTTGGACAGGGGGACTATGGCTACACCTTC.

This chain links TRBV28 with TRBJ1-2, with TRBD1 matching 7 bases. CDR1 is MDHEN, CDR2 SYDVKM, per germline. The CDR3 covers 15 residues. V dropped 7 bases and J dropped 5; count of bases not matched to a gene: 13. As DNA, the CDR3 is TGTGCCAGCACCACCCTCGCCGGGACAGTATATGGCTACACCTTC. Encoded protein: CASTTLAGTVYGYTF.